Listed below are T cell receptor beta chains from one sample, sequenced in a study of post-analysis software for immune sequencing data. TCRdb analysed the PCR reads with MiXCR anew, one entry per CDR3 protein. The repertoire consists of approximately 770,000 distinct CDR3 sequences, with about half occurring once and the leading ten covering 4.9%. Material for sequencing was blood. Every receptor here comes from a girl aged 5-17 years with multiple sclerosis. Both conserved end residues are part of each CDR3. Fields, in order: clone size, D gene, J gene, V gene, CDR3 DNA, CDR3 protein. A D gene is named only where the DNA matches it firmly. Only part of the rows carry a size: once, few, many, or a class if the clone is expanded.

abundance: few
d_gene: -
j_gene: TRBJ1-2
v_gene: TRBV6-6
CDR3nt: TGTGCCAGCAAGCACCGGGACACCTACTATGGCTACACCTTC
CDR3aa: CASKHRDTYYGYTF

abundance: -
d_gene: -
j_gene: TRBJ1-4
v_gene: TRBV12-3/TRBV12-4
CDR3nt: TGTGCCAGCAGGCCGGGGACCGGGTCGAGGGAAAAACTGTTTTTT
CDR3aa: CASRPGTGSREKLFF

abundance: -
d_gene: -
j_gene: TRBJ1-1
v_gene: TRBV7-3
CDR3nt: TGTGCCAGCAGCCCATCTGGGGGGAGAACTGAAGCTTTCTTT
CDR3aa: CASSPSGGRTEAFF

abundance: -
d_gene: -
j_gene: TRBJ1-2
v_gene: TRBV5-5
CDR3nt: TGTGCCAGCAGCTCGGGGGGCGCAAAGTATGGCTACACCTTC
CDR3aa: CASSSGGAKYGYTF

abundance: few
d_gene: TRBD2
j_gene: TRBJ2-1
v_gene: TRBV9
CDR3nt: TGTGCCAGCAGCGTTGGGACTAGCGGGTATGAGCAGTTCTTC
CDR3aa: CASSVGTSGYEQFF

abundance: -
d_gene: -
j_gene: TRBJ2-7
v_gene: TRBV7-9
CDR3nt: TGTGCCAGCAGCTTAGCGCGGACGGGAGCCTACGAGCAGTACTTC
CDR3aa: CASSLARTGAYEQYF

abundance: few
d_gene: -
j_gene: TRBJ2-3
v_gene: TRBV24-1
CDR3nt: TGTGCCACCAGTGATTTCCAGACAGATACGCAGTATTTT
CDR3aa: CATSDFQTDTQYF

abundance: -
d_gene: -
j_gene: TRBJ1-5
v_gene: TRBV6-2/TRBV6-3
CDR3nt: TGTGCCAGCACGGGTGACGGCAATCAGCCCCAGCATTTT
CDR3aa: CASTGDGNQPQHF

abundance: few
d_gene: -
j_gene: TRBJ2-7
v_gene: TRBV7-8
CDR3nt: TGTGCCAGCAGCTTAGCCCGGACCGTACCCCCTCTCTACGAGCAGTACTTC
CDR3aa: CASSLARTVPPLYEQYF

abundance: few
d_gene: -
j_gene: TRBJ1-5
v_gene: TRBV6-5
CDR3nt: TGTGCCAGCAGTTCATTCTCTGGGAGCAATCAGCCCCAGCATTTT
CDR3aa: CASSSFSGSNQPQHF

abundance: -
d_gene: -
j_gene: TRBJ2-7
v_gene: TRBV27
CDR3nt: TGTGCCAGCAGTTCGGAAAGGGGCTACGAGCAGTACTTC
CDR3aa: CASSSERGYEQYF

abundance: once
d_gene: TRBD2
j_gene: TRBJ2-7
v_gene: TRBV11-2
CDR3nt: TGTGCCAGCAGCTTAGGGGGGGGACTAGCGGGAGCCGAGCAGTACTTC
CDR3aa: CASSLGGGLAGAEQYF

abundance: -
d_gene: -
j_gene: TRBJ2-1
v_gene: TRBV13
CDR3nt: TGTGCCAGCAGCCCTCAGGCGAATGAGCAGTTCTTC
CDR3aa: CASSPQANEQFF

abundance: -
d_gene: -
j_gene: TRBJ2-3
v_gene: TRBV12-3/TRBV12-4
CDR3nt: TGTGCCAGCAGGCGAGGGGCTACCCTGGGAGATACGCAGTATTTT
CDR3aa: CASRRGATLGDTQYF

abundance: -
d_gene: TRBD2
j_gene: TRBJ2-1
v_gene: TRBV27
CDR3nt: TGTGCCAGCAGTTTATCGTGGAGCGGGAGAAACTATGAGCAGTTCTTC
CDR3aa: CASSLSWSGRNYEQFF

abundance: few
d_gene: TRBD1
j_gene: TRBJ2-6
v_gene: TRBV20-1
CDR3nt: TGCAGTGCGGACGACAGGGGGAGCTCTGGGGCCAACGTCCTGACTTTC
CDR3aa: CSADDRGSSGANVLTF

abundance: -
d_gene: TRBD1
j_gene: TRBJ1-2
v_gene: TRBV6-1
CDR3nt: TGTGCCAGCGGTGAACAGGGGGCGGAGTACTATGGCTACACCTTC
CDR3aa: CASGEQGAEYYGYTF

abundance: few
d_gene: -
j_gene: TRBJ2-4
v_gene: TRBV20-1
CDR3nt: TGCAGTGCTAGTTTGAAGTCAGGGGAGCAGTACTTC
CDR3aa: CSASLKSGEQYF

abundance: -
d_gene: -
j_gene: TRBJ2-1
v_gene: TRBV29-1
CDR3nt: TGCAGCGTTGAACTGGCTAGGGCGGTTGGCGATGAGCAGTTCTTC
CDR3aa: CSVELARAVGDEQFF

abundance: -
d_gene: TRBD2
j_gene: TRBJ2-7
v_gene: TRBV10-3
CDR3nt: TGTGCCATCAGTGAGTCTCTAGCGGTGGGCGAGCAGTACTTC
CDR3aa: CAISESLAVGEQYF

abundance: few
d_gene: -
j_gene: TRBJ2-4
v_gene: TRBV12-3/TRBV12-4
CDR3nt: TGTGCCAGCAGAGCCGGGCATTGGAACATTCAGTACTTC
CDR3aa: CASRAGHWNIQYF

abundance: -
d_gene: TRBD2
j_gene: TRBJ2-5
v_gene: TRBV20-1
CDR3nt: TGCAGTGCCACCCGTGGGGGCGGGAGGGCCTTCATCGAGGAGACCCAGTACTTC
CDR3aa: CSATRGGGRAFIEETQYF

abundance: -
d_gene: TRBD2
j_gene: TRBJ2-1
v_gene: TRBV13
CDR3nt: TGTGCCAGCAGCCCGGGACTAGGGTTCCCTGAGCAGTTCTTC
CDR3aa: CASSPGLGFPEQFF

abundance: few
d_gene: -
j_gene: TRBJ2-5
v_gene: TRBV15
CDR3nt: TGTGCCACCAACAGCCAACGGGAAGGGGGGACCCAGTACTTC
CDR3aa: CATNSQREGGTQYF

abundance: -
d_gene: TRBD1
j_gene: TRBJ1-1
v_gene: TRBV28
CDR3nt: TGTGCCAGCAGCGCCCCGGGACAGGGGGTCTTGGACACTGAAGCTTTCTTT
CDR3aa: CASSAPGQGVLDTEAFF

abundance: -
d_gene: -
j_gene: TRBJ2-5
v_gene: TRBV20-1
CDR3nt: TGCAGTGCTAGTGACCCTAACCCTTCCTACGAACAGTACTTC
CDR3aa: CSASDPNPSYEQYF

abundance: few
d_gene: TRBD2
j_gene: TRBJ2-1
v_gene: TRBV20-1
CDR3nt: TGCAGTGCTAGAGCCCCGGGACTAGCGGGAGTGGACTCCTACAATGAGCAGTTCTTC
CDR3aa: CSARAPGLAGVDSYNEQFF

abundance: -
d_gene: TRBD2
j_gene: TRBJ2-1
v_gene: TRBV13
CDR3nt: TGTGCCAGCAGCCCCCAGACTAGCGGGAGAGCGTATGAGCAGTTCTTC
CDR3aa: CASSPQTSGRAYEQFF